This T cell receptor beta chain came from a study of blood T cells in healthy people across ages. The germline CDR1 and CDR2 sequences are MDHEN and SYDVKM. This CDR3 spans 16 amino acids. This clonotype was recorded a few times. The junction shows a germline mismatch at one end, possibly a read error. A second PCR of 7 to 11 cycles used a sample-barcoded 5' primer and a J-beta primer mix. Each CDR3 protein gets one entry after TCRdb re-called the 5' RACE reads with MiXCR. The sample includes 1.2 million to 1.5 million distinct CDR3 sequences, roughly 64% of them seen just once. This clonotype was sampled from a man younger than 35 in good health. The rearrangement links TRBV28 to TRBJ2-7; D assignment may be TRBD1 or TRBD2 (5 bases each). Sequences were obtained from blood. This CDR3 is CATSLPWGNQPYEQYF. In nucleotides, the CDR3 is TGTGCCACCAGTTTACCGTGGGGGAATCAACCTTACGAGCAGTACTTC. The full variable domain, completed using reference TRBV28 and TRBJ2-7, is DVKVTQSSRYLVKRTGEKVFLECVQDMDHENMFWYRQDPGLGLRLIYFSYDVKMKEKGDIPEGYSVSREKKERFSLILESASTNQTSMYLCATSLPWGNQPYEQYFGPGTRLTVT.